The 28 T cell receptor beta chains reported below all come from one sample, sequenced in a study of cytomegalovirus exposure and HLA in healthy donors. The PCR contained 60 Vbeta and 13 Jbeta primers. Generated by immunoSEQ multiplex PCR, the TCRdb table keeps only in-frame clones and is missing some. Listed are about 54,000 clones; approximately 6.8% falls within the top ten. Material for sequencing was PBMCs. The receptors were sampled from a woman in her 40s in good health and CMV-seronegative.

The V gene is TRBV28, the J gene TRBJ1-6; maybe TRBD1 (5 bases). Germline values: CDR1 MDHEN, CDR2 SYDVKM. V dropped 7 bases and J dropped 0 bases, with 7 bases sitting between them. The CDR3 totals 14 residues. In nucleotides, the CDR3 is TGTGCCAGCATCGGGGGCTCCTATAATTCACCCCTCCACTTT. Amino acid sequence: CASIGGSYNSPLHF.

The chain couples TRBV30 to TRBJ1-1, with 8 bases that match TRBD1. Germline lookup yields CDR1 GTSNPN and CDR2 SVGIG (reference sequence). The ends lost 3 bases at V and 4 bases at J; junction bases unmatched: 7. The CDR3 has 14 amino acids. The CDR3 DNA follows: TGTGCCTGGAGGGCAGGGGGCGGGAGCACTGAAGCTTTCTTT. Translating it yields CAWRAGGGSTEAFF.

The chain combines TRBV6-6 with TRBJ2-7; 9 bases agree with TRBD1. The J segment lost 2 bases and the V segment lost 5 bases, leaving 7 bases of the junction unmatched. Germline V gene data show CDR1 as MNHNY and CDR2 as SVGAGI (reference sequence). This CDR3 has 15 amino acids. CDR3 loop: CASSQSGTGPYEQYF. For the CDR3, the DNA is TGTGCCAGCAGTCAATCCGGGACAGGGCCCTACGAGCAGTACTTC.

The V gene is TRBV27, the J gene TRBJ2-6; D perhaps matches TRBD1 (6 bases). Trimming stripped 7 bases from V and 3 bases from J, with 19 bases between. Germline V gene lookup returns CDR1 MNHEY and CDR2 SMNVEV (reference sequence). The CDR3 has 17 residues. CDR3 sequence: CASTKTGIGSGANVLTF. CDR3 coding DNA: TGTGCCAGCACTAAAACAGGGATAGGGAGTGGGGCCAACGTCCTGACTTTC.

The chain joins TRBV10-3 to TRBJ2-1; D may be TRBD1 (7 bases). Germline V CDR1 and CDR2: ENHRY, SYGVKD. CDR3 length: 16 residues. V was shortened by 8 bases and J by 5 bases, with 22 bases between the two germline ends. The CDR3 sequence is CAIRLGGGDADNEQFF. As DNA, the CDR3 is TGTGCCATCCGACTAGGGGGCGGGGACGCCGACAATGAGCAGTTCTTC.

V and J are TRBV25-1 and TRBJ1-6; a weak D match, TRBD1 (6 bases). V shed 2 bases and J shed 14 bases, with 13 bases lying between them. CDR3 length: 13 residues. Looked up from germline, CDR1 is MGHDK and CDR2 is SYGVNS. CDR3: CASSETGSGALHF. CDR3 bases: TGTGCCAGCAGTGAAACGGGCTCAGGGGCCCTCCACTTT.

The V and J genes are TRBV5-6 and TRBJ1-2; D might be TRBD1 (6 bases). This CDR3 has 16 amino acids. Trimming pared 3 bases from V and 5 bases from J, leaving 20 bases between. Per germline, CDR1 SGHDT and CDR2 YYEEEE. The CDR3 here is CASSSWPPRGAYGYTF. CDR3 bases: TGTGCCAGCAGCTCTTGGCCCCCCAGGGGCGCTTATGGCTACACCTTC.

The chain is built from TRBV4-2 and TRBJ2-7, with 8 bases lining up with TRBD1. The CDR3 runs to 16 residues. CDR1 and CDR2 from the germline V gene are LGHNA and YNFKEQ. V lost 2 bases and J lost 3; bases outside the gene matches: 9. CDR3 nucleotide sequence: TGTGCCAGCAGCCAATTGACCGGGACAGGAGACTACGAGCAGTACTTC. It is translated as CASSQLTGTGDYEQYF.

J is TRBJ2-5 and V is TRBV5-1, with D perhaps matching TRBD2 (5 bases). The CDR3 sequence is 14 residues long. V was cut by 7 bases and J by 3 bases, with 16 bases left in between. Germline V gene data show CDR1 as SGHRS and CDR2 as YFSETQ. Here the CDR3 reads CASGLPGFKETQYF. The CDR3 nucleotides read TGCGCCAGCGGGCTACCGGGGTTTAAAGAGACCCAGTACTTC.

This chain links TRBV5-6 with TRBJ2-2, with D maybe TRBD2 (6 bases). The CDR3 runs 16 residues. Germline lookup yields CDR1 SGHDT and CDR2 YYEEEE. Trimming cost V 0 bases and J 6 bases, with 15 bases left between them. This CDR3 reads CASSLERSGWAGELFF. The CDR3 nucleotides are TGTGCCAGCAGCTTGGAGCGTAGCGGATGGGCCGGGGAGCTGTTTTTT.

The CDR3 DNA follows: TGTGCCAGCAGTCTAGACAGGGGATGGCAGCCCCAGCATTTT. Encoded protein: CASSLDRGWQPQHF. The chain combines TRBV6-5 with TRBJ1-5, with 8 bases identical to TRBD1. Germline values: CDR1 MNHEY, CDR2 SVGAGI. The CDR3 length is 14 residues. With 5 bases clipped from V and 7 bases from J, the junction kept 7 bases outside the gene matches.

This chain uses TRBV4-3 with TRBJ2-2, with D perhaps matching TRBD2 (6 bases). Trimming took off 3 bases at V and 7 bases at J, with 21 bases between the two ends. There are 17 residues in the CDR3. Germline V gene lookup returns CDR1 LGHNA and CDR2 YSLEER. CDR3 coding DNA: TGCGCCAGCAGCCAGAATTACTATCATAGCGGCGGCGGGGAGCTGTTTTTT. Its protein product is CASSQNYYHSGGGELFF.

On this clone itself: One end of the junction is discordant with germline, which a read error may explain. This chain connects TRBV29-1 to TRBJ2-3, with TRBD2 matching over 14 bases. The CDR3 sequence is 22 residues long. Germline loops: CDR1 SQVTM, CDR2 ANQGSEA. Here the CDR3 reads CSVASGRPRLAGGFTSTDKQYF. CDR3 DNA: TGCAGCGTTGCTAGCGGGAGGCCCCGACTAGCGGGGGGGTTTACTAGCACAGATAAGCAGTATTTT.

Concerning this clone: Other DNA sequences from this sample encode an identical CDR3 as well. This rearrangement joins TRBV4-3 to TRBJ1-5; D gene unclear. This CDR3 is 16 amino acids long. Looked up from germline, CDR1 is LGHNA and CDR2 is YSLEER. Deletions cut 0 bases from V and 0 bases from J, with 9 bases between. The CDR3: CASSQDLRVSNQPQHF. CDR3 coding DNA: TGCGCCAGCAGCCAAGATCTGCGGGTTAGCAATCAGCCCCAGCATTTT.

V gene TRBV7-8 combines with J gene TRBJ2-3; possible D gene TRBD2, 6 bases. Per germline, CDR1 SGHVS and CDR2 FQNEAQ. CDR3 length: 13 amino acids. V lost 5 bases to trimming and J lost 2 bases, with 8 bases between them. Here the CDR3 DNA reads TGTGCCAGCAGCGGCGGGACCACAGATACGCAGTATTTT. Encoded protein: CASSGGTTDTQYF.

The V and J genes are TRBV9 and TRBJ1-4; D perhaps matches TRBD1 (5 bases). The ends were cut back, 4 bases at V and 0 bases at J, with 16 bases in the middle. Germline CDR1 is SGDLS and CDR2 is YYNGEE. There are 17 residues in the CDR3. The DNA for the CDR3 is TGTGCCAGCAGCTCGAACCCCGTAGGGGCAACTAATGAAAAACTGTTTTTT. Translating gives CASSSNPVGATNEKLFF. Full variable domain (outside the CDR3, taken from reference TRBV9 and TRBJ1-4): DSGVTQTPKHLITATGQRVTLRCSPRSGDLSVYWYQQSLDQGLQFLIQYYNGEERAKGNILERFSAQQFPDLHSELNLSSLELGDSALYFCASSSNPVGATNEKLFFGSGTQLSVL.

The chain is built from TRBV7-3 and TRBJ2-3, with 11 bases identical to TRBD2. CDR1 is SGHTA and CDR2 is FQGTGA in the germline V gene. The trim removed 5 bases at V and 0 bases at J, leaving 10 bases unmatched. The length of the CDR3 is 18 residues. CDR3 region: CASSPLGRTSGSTDTQYF. The CDR3 bases are TGTGCCAGCAGCCCCCTCGGAAGGACTAGCGGGAGCACAGATACGCAGTATTTT.

The rearrangement uses TRBV7-6 and TRBJ2-1, with 7 bases identical to TRBD2. The germline CDR1 and CDR2 sequences are SGHVS and FNYEAQ. V was clipped by 5 bases and J by 2 bases; unmatched bases: 3. CDR3 length: 14 amino acids. CDR3 nucleotides: TGTGCCAGCAGCGCTAGCGGTACCTACAATGAGCAGTTCTTC. Protein product: CASSASGTYNEQFF.

V and J are TRBV7-2 and TRBJ2-1, with a weak D call TRBD1 (7 bases). The V gene's germline CDR1 is SGHTA and CDR2 FQGNSA. V gave up 0 bases and J gave up 7 bases, with 16 bases separating them. The CDR3 is made up of 16 amino acids. The CDR3 DNA is TGTGCCAGCAGCTTAGCAGGATCACAGGGGAGGAATGAGCAGTTCTTC. Translation gives CASSLAGSQGRNEQFF.

The chain recombines TRBV30 with TRBJ2-4, with 7 bases identical to TRBD1. The CDR3 is 16 residues long. With 2 bases clipped from V and 3 bases from J, the junction kept 10 bases outside the gene matches. Germline V gene data show CDR1 as GTSNPN and CDR2 as SVGIG (reference sequence). CDR3 in DNA: TGTGCCTGGAGTCCCTTCGGGACAGTCGTCAAAAACATTCAGTACTTC. Translation gives CAWSPFGTVVKNIQYF.

The chain combines TRBV10-2 with TRBJ1-1; the D is unclear. The CDR3 is 12 residues long. CDR1 and CDR2 from the germline V gene are WSHSY and SAAADI. Trimming stripped 7 bases from V and 4 bases from J, with 10 bases between. The CDR3 sequence is CASKQEGTEAFF. CDR3 bases: TGCGCCAGCAAGCAGGAGGGCACTGAAGCTTTCTTT.

The chain employs TRBV7-7 and TRBJ2-7; 7 bases line up with TRBD1. The CDR3 has 16 residues. Germline assignment: CDR1 SSHAT and CDR2 FNYEAQ (reference sequence). The J segment lost 3 bases and the V segment lost 4 bases, leaving 12 bases of the junction unmatched. CDR3 nucleotides: TGTGCCAGCAGCTCGGGCCCCAGGGGGTTGGACTACGAGCAGTACTTC. It specifies CASSSGPRGLDYEQYF. Looking up the rest from reference TRBV7-7 and TRBJ2-7 gives the full variable domain: GAGVSQSPRYKVTKRGQDVTLRCDPISSHATLYWYQQALGQGPEFLTYFNYEAQPDKSGLPSDRFSAERPEGSISTLTIQRTEQRDSAMYRCASSSGPRGLDYEQYFGPGTRLTVT.

The chain recombines TRBV7-2 with TRBJ2-7; possibly TRBD2 for D (6 bases). CDR3 size: 15 residues. The V end was cut by 3 bases, the J end by 4 bases, with 16 bases between. The V gene's germline CDR1 is SGHTA and CDR2 FQGNSA. The CDR3, as DNA: TGTGCCAGCAGCTTCGGCTGGGGGGAACAATACGAGCAGTACTTC. It translates to CASSFGWGEQYEQYF. Together with reference TRBV7-2 and TRBJ2-7, the CDR3 gives the full variable domain: GAGVSQSPSNKVTEKGKDVELRCDPISGHTALYWYRQSLGQGLEFLIYFQGNSAPDKSGLPSDRFSAERTGGSVSTLTIQRTQQEDSAVYLCASSFGWGEQYEQYFGPGTRLTVT.

The V and J genes are TRBV4-1 and TRBJ2-5; 8 nucleotides match TRBD1. Germline lookup yields CDR1 MGHRA and CDR2 YSYEKL. CDR3 length: 18 residues. V dropped 3 bases and J dropped 4; count of bases not matched to a gene: 16. CDR3 sequence (DNA): TGCGCCAGCAGCCACACGCCCACCAGACAGGGGATGAGAGAGACCCAGTACTTC. Its protein product is CASSHTPTRQGMRETQYF.

The V call is TRBV29-1, the J call TRBJ2-7; 7 nucleotides line up with TRBD1. With 7 bases clipped from V and 2 bases from J, the junction kept 11 bases outside the gene matches. The length of the CDR3 is 14 residues. The germline CDR1 and CDR2 sequences are SQVTM and ANQGSEA. CDR3 DNA: TGCAGCGCCCGTACAGGGGCTGGCGCCTACGAGCAGTACTTC. Its protein is CSARTGAGAYEQYF.

This sequence joins TRBV5-1 and TRBJ1-6; 10 bases map to TRBD1. J lost 4 bases, V lost 3 bases, and 7 bases had no gene match. In germline, CDR1 is SGHRS, CDR2 YFSETQ. The CDR3 is 17 residues long. The CDR3 protein is CASSSSGQGEYNSPLHF. DNA of the CDR3: TGCGCCAGCAGCTCTTCCGGACAGGGGGAATATAATTCACCCCTCCACTTT.

The rearrangement links TRBV27 to TRBJ1-3; no definite D call. The germline CDR1 and CDR2 sequences are MNHEY and SMNVEV (reference sequence). V was cut by 4 bases and J by 4 bases, with 5 bases left in between. CDR3 size: 12 residues. CDR3 DNA: TGTGCCAGCAGTTCCCCAGGAAACACCATATATTTT. Translated: CASSSPGNTIYF.

This chain links TRBV13 with TRBJ2-7, with 8 bases aligning to TRBD2. V shed 1 base and J 0 bases; nucleotides not matched to a gene: 5. CDR1 PRHDT and CDR2 FYEKMQ come from the germline V gene (reference sequence). The CDR3 runs to 16 residues. The CDR3 is CASSLAPGTSSYEQYF. CDR3 in DNA: TGTGCCAGCAGCTTAGCCCCCGGGACTAGCTCCTACGAGCAGTACTTC.